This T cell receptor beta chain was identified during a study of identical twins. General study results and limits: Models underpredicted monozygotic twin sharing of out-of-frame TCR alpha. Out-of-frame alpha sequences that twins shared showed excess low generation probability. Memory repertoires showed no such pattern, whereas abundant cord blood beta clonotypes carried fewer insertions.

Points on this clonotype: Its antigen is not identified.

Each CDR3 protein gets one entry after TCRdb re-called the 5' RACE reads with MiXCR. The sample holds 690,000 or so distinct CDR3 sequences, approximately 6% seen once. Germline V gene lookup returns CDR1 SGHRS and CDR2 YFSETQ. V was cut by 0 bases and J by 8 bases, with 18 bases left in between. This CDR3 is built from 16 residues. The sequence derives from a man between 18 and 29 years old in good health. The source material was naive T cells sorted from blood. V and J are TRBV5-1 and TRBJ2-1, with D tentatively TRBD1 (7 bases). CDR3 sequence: CASSLGRWGRGDEQFF. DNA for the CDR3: TGCGCCAGCAGCTTGGGGAGATGGGGCAGGGGGGATGAGCAGTTCTTC.